A single TCR beta chain is shown here with its context. The data were produced by immunoSEQ multiplex PCR, yet TCRdb's version contains in-frame clones alone and is incomplete. The top ten clones hold around 1.2% of a sample with 100,000 or so clones, around 90% of them seen once. In germline, CDR1 is SGHNT, CDR2 YYREEE (reference sequence). CDR3 length: 13 amino acids. Trimming removed 5 bases at V and 5 bases at J, with 13 bases between. The data were obtained in a study of T cell changes during pregnancy in multiple sclerosis. This receptor was taken from a female donor with multiple sclerosis, enrolled in a pregnancy study. The V and J genes are TRBV5-4 and TRBJ1-1; D gene uncertain. The sequencing used peripheral blood, collected in the second trimester of pregnancy. CDR3 DNA: TGTGCCAGCAGTCCACGGGGAGGGACTGAAGCTTTCTTT. Amino acid sequence: CASSPRGGTEAFF.